The present entry profiles one T cell receptor beta chain with its context. The CDR3 is 13 amino acids. Germline V lookup: CDR1 WSHSY, CDR2 SAAADI. V lost 7 bases, J lost 6 bases, and 12 bases lay in between. The sample comes from a study of blood T cell repertoires in COVID-19. Study in general: Samples taken during acute and convalescent COVID-19 were collected in the United States, Italy and Spain. PBMCs, B-cell-depleted T cells, or T cells provided the cDNA or gDNA that made up the material.

As originally analysed: Cell counts per sample came from amplifying reference gene primers. Sequenced by immunoSEQ multiplex PCR; TCRdb stores in-frame clones only, minus some. That table supplies the V and J calls and clone size; D and trimming were determined from the DNA. The sample comprises about 51,000 clones, 91% of which are singletons, and 2.5% to 3.5% rests with the top ten. This receptor was obtained from a man over 45 with acute or convalescent COVID-19. Source material: peripheral blood. The chain uses TRBV10-2 and TRBJ1-4; tentative D call: TRBD1 (6 bases). CDR3 residues: CASTDGGHEKLFF. The CDR3 region has the DNA TGCGCCAGCACCGACGGGGGGCATGAAAAACTGTTTTTT.